The TCR beta chain under discussion was sequenced for a study of OX40 agonist ivuxolimab in advanced cancers. Study results and caveats: Averaged across samples, CD8+ T cells carried more expanded clones than CD4+ did.

Details on this clone: Its antigen remains unidentified.

Patients with a history of autoimmune disease or on systemic immunosuppression were excluded. Blood sampling took place at baseline, cycle 4 day 1, and cycle 7 day 1. Unmatched junction bases numbered 1, after V lost 2 bases and J lost 0 bases. The CDR3 is 16 residues long. CDR1 is SGHTA and CDR2 is FQGTGA in the germline V gene. Method: immunoSEQ multiplex PCR; TCRdb's copy keeps in-frame clones and lacks some. This sample yields 42,000 or so clones, of which about 86% are seen a single time; less than 25% belongs to the top ten. The chain couples TRBV7-3 to TRBJ2-6, with 7 bases that match TRBD2. The material sequenced was CD4+ or CD8+ T cells sorted from blood, taken in a trial of the OX40 agonist ivuxolimab. This TCR came from an adult with an advanced solid tumor such as melanoma, head and neck, liver or kidney cancer. The CDR3 bases are TGTGCCAGCAGCTTATGGGAGGGCTCTGGGGCCAACGTCCTGACTTTC. Protein product: CASSLWEGSGANVLTF.